This entry lists 8 T cell receptor beta chains sequenced from one sample in a study of blood T cell repertoires in COVID-19. The repertoire was sequenced with immunoSEQ multiplex PCR; TCRdb's copy has only in-frame clones and lacks some. Of tens of thousands of clones in the sample, 87% were seen once. Sequencing was done on a sample of peripheral blood. These TCRs come from a woman aged 45-65 years with active or convalescent COVID-19.

The chain's CDR3 is CSVLTPTGGNYGYTF. The CDR3 nucleotides read TGCAGCGTTCTTACACCCACAGGGGGTAACTATGGCTACACCTTC. V is TRBV29-1 and J is TRBJ1-2; 8 nucleotides line up with TRBD1. This CDR3 has 15 amino acids. Germline CDR1 SQVTM, CDR2 ANQGSEA. Trimming at V came to 5 bases and at J to 1 base, leaving 9 bases not matched to a gene.

The chain links TRBV5-5 to TRBJ1-2; a possible D gene is TRBD1 (5 bases). This CDR3 spans 16 amino acids. Trimming removed 0 bases from V and 1 base from J, with 13 bases in between. Germline CDR1 is SGHKS and CDR2 is YYEKEE (reference sequence). CDR3 sequence: CASSLVGAAINYGYTF. CDR3 nucleotide sequence: TGTGCCAGCAGCTTGGTAGGGGCAGCCATTAACTATGGCTACACCTTC.

This chain uses TRBV19 with TRBJ2-3, with D possibly matching TRBD1 (6 bases). Looked up from germline, CDR1 is LNHDA and CDR2 is SQIVND (reference sequence). This CDR3 is 14 amino acids long. The germline V and J ends were trimmed by 3 bases and 2 bases, with 9 bases remaining between them. For the CDR3, the DNA is TGTGCCAGTAGTATGGGGACACCCACAGATACGCAGTATTTT. This translates into CASSMGTPTDTQYF. Using reference TRBV19 and TRBJ2-3 for the parts outside the CDR3, the full variable domain is DGGITQSPKYLFRKEGQNVTLSCEQNLNHDAMYWYRQDPGQGLRLIYYSQIVNDFQKGDIAEGYSVSREKKESFPLTVTSAQKNPTAFYLCASSMGTPTDTQYFGPGTRLTVL.

This rearrangement joins TRBV7-9 to TRBJ1-4; possible D gene TRBD1, 6 bases. Trimming took off 3 bases at V and 2 bases at J, with 7 bases between the two ends. Germline V CDR1 and CDR2: SEHNR, FQNEAQ (reference sequence). The CDR3 loop spans 14 amino acids. CDR3 residues: CASSLGATNEKLFF. The CDR3 nucleotides read TGTGCCAGCAGCTTGGGGGCGACTAATGAAAAACTGTTTTTT.

This clone was detected once. J is TRBJ1-6 and V is TRBV12-3 or TRBV12-4; 10 bases agree with TRBD1. J lost 10 bases, V lost 5 bases, and 2 bases had no gene match. This CDR3 has 13 residues. The DNA for the CDR3 is TGTGCCAGCAGTGGGACAGGGGAATCACCCCTCCACTTT. It translates to CASSGTGESPLHF.

This clone was found many times. This chain links TRBV7-9 with TRBJ1-5; D may be TRBD1 (5 bases). The CDR3 extends over 14 amino acids. The germline CDR1 and CDR2 sequences are SEHNR and FQNEAQ (reference sequence). The ends were cut back, 5 bases at V and 0 bases at J, with 8 bases in the middle. The CDR3 protein is CASSTTDSNQPQHF. CDR3 in DNA: TGTGCCAGCAGCACGACAGATAGCAATCAGCCCCAGCATTTT.

This sequence joins TRBV5-1 and TRBJ2-1, with 7 bases fitting TRBD2. Per germline, CDR1 SGHRS and CDR2 YFSETQ. CDR3 length: 15 amino acids. The V gene end was trimmed by 4 bases and the J gene end by 0 bases; junction bases not matched to a gene: 4. This chain's CDR3 is CASSGSGASYNEQFF. In DNA, the CDR3 is TGCGCCAGCAGCGGAAGCGGGGCCTCCTACAATGAGCAGTTCTTC.

V usage is TRBV5-5 and J usage is TRBJ2-5, with D perhaps TRBD1 (6 bases). Trimming cost V 1 base and J 5 bases, with 15 bases left between them. CDR1 is SGHKS, CDR2 YYEKEE, per germline (reference sequence). CDR3 length: 15 amino acids. CDR3 sequence: CASSLQGSTRETQYF. CDR3 nucleotides: TGTGCCAGCAGCTTGCAGGGGTCCACCAGGGAGACCCAGTACTTC.